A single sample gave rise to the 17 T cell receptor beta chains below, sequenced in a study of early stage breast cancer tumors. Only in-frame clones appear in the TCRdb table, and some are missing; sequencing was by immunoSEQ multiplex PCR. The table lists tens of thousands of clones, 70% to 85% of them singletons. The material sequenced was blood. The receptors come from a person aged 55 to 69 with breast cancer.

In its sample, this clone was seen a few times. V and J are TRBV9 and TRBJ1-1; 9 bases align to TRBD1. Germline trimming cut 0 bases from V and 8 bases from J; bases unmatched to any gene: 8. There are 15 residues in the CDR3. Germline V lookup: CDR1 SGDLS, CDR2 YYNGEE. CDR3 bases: TGTGCCAGCAGCGTAGTTGGACAGGGGATGGGAGAAGCTTTCTTT. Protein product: CASSVVGQGMGEAFF.

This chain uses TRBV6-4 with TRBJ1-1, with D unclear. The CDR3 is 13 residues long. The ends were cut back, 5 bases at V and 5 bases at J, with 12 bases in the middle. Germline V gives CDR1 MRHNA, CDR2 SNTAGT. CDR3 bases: TGTGCCAGCAGTTGGTATACCGGTACTGAAGCTTTCTTT. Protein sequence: CASSWYTGTEAFF.

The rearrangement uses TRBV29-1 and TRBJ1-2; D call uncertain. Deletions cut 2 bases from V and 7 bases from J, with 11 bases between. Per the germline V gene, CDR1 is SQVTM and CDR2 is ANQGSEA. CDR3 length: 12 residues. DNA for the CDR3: TGCAGCGTTGAATCAGTTATTGGTGGCTACACCTTC. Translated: CSVESVIGGYTF.

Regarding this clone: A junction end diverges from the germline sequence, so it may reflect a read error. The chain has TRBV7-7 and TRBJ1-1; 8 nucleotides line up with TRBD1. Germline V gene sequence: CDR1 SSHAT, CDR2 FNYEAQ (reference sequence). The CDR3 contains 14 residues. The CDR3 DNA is TGTGCTAGCAGCTTAACAGGGGGGGTGACTGAAGCTTTCTTT. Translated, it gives CASSLTGGVTEAFF.

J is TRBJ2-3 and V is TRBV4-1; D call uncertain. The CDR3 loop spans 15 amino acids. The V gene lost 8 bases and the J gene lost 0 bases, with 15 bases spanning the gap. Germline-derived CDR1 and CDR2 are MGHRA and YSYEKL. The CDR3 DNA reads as TGCGCCAGCCGCCTTAGGTTCAGAAGCACAGATACGCAGTATTTT. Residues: CASRLRFRSTDTQYF.

Here the CDR3 DNA reads TGTGCCAGCAGTTTACGTTACTATAATTCACCCCTCCACTTT. It specifies CASSLRYYNSPLHF. The chain recombines TRBV27 with TRBJ1-6; D is ambiguous. V was pared by 2 bases and J by 3 bases, with 5 bases between. This CDR3 comprises 14 residues. Looked up from germline, CDR1 is MNHEY and CDR2 is SMNVEV (reference sequence).

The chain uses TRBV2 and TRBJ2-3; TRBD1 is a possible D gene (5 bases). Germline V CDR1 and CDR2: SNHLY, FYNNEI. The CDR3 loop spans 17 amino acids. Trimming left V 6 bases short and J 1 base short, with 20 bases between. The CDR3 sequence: CASRDTFSEFRTDTQYF. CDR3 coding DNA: TGTGCCAGCAGGGACACTTTCTCAGAATTCCGCACAGATACGCAGTATTTT.

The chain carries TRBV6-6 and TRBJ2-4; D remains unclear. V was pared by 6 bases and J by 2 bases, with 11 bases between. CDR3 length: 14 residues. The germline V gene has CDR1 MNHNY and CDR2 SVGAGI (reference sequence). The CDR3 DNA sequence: TGTGCCAGCAGCAACAGTCGTTCCAAAAACATTCAGTACTTC. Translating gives CASSNSRSKNIQYF.

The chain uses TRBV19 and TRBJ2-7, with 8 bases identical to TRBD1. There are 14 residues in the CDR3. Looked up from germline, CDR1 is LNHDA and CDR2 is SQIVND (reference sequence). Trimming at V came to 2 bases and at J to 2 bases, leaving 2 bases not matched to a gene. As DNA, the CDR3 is TGTGCCAGTAGTATATCAGGGGGCACCTACGAGCAGTACTTC. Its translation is CASSISGGTYEQYF.

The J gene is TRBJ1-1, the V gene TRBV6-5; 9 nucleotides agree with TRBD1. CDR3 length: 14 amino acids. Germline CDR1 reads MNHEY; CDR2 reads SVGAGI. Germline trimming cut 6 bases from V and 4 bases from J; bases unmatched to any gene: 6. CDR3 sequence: CASSPDRGGTEAFF. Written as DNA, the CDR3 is TGTGCCAGCAGCCCCGACAGGGGGGGCACTGAAGCTTTCTTT.

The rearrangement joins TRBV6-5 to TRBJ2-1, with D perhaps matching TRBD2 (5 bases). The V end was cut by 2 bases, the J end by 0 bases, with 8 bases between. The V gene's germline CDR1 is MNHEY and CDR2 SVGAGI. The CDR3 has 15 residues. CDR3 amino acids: CASSYRGSSYNEQFF. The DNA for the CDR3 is TGTGCCAGCAGTTACCGAGGGAGCTCCTACAATGAGCAGTTCTTC.

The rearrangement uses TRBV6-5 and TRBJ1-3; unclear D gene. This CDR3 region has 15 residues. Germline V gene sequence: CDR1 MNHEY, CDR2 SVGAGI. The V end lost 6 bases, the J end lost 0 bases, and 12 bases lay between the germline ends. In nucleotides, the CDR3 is TGTGCCAGCAGCCCCGACATTTACTCTGGAAACACCATATATTTT. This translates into CASSPDIYSGNTIYF.

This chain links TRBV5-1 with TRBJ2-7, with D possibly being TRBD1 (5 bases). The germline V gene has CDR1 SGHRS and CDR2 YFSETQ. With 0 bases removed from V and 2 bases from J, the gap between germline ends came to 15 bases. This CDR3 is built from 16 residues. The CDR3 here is CASSLAPDSHPYEQYF. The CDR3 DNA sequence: TGCGCCAGCAGCTTGGCCCCCGACAGTCACCCCTACGAGCAGTACTTC.

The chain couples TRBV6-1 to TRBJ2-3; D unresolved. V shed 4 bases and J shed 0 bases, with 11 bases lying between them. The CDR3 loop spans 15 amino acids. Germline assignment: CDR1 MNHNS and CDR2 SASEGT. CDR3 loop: CASSATPSSTDTQYF. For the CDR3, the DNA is TGTGCCAGCAGTGCGACACCCAGTAGCACAGATACGCAGTATTTT.

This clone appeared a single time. This CDR3 is CASSRSGRTGELFF. The DNA for the CDR3 is TGTGCCAGCAGTCGTAGCGGGAGGACCGGGGAGCTGTTTTTT. The V gene is TRBV6-6, the J gene TRBJ2-2; TRBD2 matches 10 bases. The CDR3 is made up of 14 amino acids. J lost 5 bases, V lost 5 bases, and 2 bases had no gene match. The germline gives CDR1 MNHNY, CDR2 SVGAGI (reference sequence).

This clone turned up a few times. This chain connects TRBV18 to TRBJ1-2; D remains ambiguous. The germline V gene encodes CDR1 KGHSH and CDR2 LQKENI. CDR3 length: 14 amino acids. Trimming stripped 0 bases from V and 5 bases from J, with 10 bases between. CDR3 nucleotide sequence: TGTGCCAGCTCACCACCGTTGACCCGGTATGGCTACACCTTC. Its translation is CASSPPLTRYGYTF.

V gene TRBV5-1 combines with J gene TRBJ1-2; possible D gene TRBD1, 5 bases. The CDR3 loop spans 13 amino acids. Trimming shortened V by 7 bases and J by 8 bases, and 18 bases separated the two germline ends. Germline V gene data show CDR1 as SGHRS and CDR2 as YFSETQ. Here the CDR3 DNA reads TGCGCCAGCCAAGAAGGGACCTCAAAGGGCTACACCTTC. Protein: CASQEGTSKGYTF.